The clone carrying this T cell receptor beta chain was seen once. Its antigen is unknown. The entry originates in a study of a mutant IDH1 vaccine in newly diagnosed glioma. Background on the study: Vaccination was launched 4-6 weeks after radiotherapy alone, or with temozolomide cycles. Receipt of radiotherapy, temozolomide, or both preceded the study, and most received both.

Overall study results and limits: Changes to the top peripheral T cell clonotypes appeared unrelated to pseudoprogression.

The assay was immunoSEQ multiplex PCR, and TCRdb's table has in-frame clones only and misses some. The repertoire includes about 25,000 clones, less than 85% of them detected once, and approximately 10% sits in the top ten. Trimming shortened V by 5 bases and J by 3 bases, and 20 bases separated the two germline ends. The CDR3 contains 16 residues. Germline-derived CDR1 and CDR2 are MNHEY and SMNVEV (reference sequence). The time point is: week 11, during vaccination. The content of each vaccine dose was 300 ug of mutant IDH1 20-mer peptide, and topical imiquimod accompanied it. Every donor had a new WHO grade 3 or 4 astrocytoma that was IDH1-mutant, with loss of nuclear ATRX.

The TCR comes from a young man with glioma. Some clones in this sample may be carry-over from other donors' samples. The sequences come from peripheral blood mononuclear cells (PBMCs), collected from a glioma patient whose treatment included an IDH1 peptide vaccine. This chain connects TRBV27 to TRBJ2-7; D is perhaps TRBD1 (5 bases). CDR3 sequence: CASSRQSTALHYEQYF. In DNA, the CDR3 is TGTGCCAGCAGTCGACAGTCGACAGCCTTGCACTACGAGCAGTACTTC.